The source of this T cell receptor (beta chain) is a study of blood T cells in healthy people across ages. A sample-barcoded 5' primer and a J-beta primer mix were used in a second PCR of about 7 to 12 cycles. TCRdb re-called the 5' RACE reads with MiXCR, one entry per CDR3 protein. Among approximately 900,000 distinct CDR3 sequences listed, roughly 29% were seen once. This clonotype was observed a handful of times. Another study also made use of these data, one on T cells of mothers and their children.

The receptor comes from a woman in her thirties or forties in good health. The sequencing sample was made of blood.

The CDR3 reads CSAKRGAEEQFF. The CDR3 DNA follows: TGCAGTGCTAAAAGGGGGGCCGAGGAGCAGTTCTTC. The gene calls are TRBV20-1 and TRBJ2-1, with D perhaps matching TRBD1 or TRBD2 (6 bases each). CDR3 length: 12 residues. V gave up 4 bases and J gave up 10 bases, with 14 bases separating them. The germline V gene has CDR1 DFQATT and CDR2 SNEGSKA (reference sequence).